This TCR beta chain appears in the sequencing data of a study of CD8 T cells in Susac syndrome. Random hexamers were used to reverse transcribe an amount of about 0.5 to 1 ug RNA. TCRdb processed the immunoSEQ multiplex PCR reads anew with MiXCR; each CDR3 protein has one entry. Altogether about 200,000 distinct CDR3 sequences are present, around 95% being singletons, with the ten largest covering approximately 0.094%. The CDR3 has 14 residues. V was shortened by 1 base and J by 6 bases, with 13 bases between the two germline ends. Germline V lookup: CDR1 SGHVS, CDR2 FQNEAQ. Sequencing targeted TCR beta in blood CD8+ and CD4+ T cells. Healthy donors formed controls matched for age and sex. TEMRA cells were enriched by FACS, while CD8+ and CD4+ T cells were obtained through a negative isolation that was performed magnetically.

Sequencing was performed on CD4+ T cells from PBMCs. The V and J genes are TRBV7-8 and TRBJ2-7; D call uncertain. This TCR was recovered from a human donor in good health. This CDR3 is CASSLDPRVAEQYF. The DNA of the CDR3 is TGTGCCAGCAGCTTAGATCCTCGGGTTGCCGAGCAGTACTTC.